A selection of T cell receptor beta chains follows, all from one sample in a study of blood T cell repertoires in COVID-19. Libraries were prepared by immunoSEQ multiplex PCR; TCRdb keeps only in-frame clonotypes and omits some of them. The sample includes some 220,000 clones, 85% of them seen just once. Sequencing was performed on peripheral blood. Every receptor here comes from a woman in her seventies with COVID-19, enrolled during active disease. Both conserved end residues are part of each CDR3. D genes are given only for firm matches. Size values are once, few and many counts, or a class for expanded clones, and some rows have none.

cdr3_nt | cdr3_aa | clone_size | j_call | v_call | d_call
TGCAGTGCTAGTATGGGGGCCTGGCAGCCCCAGCATTTT | CSASMGAWQPQHF | NA | TRBJ1-5 | TRBV20-1 | NA
TGTGCCAGCAGCTTGGGACAGGGAGGCACTGAAGCTTTCTTT | CASSLGQGGTEAFF | few | TRBJ1-1 | TRBV5-6 | TRBD1
TGTGCCAGCAGTGTCGAGACCACCACTAAGACCCAGTACTTC | CASSVETTTKTQYF | NA | TRBJ2-5 | TRBV2 | NA
TGTGCCAGTAGCGCGACAGGGACAGGTGAAAAACTGTTTTTT | CASSATGTGEKLFF | NA | TRBJ1-4 | TRBV19 | TRBD1
TGTGCCAGCAGATCGGGACAGGGTTTAGCCGAGCAGTACTTC | CASRSGQGLAEQYF | NA | TRBJ2-7 | TRBV2 | TRBD1
TGTGCCAGCAGTGATGGACTAGAGTTGGGTGAGCAGTTCTTC | CASSDGLELGEQFF | NA | TRBJ2-1 | TRBV25-1 | TRBD2
TGTGCCAGCAGTTTTAGGGACAGGACTCCCTACGAGCAGTACTTC | CASSFRDRTPYEQYF | once | TRBJ2-7 | TRBV27 | TRBD1
TGTGCCAGCACTAGAAAATCCACGCAAGGCTACACCTTC | CASTRKSTQGYTF | NA | TRBJ1-2 | TRBV6-5 | NA
TGTGCCACCAGTGACCGACAGGGCTGGGACAATGAGCAGTTCTTC | CATSDRQGWDNEQFF | NA | TRBJ2-1 | TRBV24-1 | TRBD1
TGTGCCAGCAGCTTTAGGGACAGGAGGAGCACAGATACGCAGTATTTT | CASSFRDRRSTDTQYF | NA | TRBJ2-3 | TRBV7-8 | TRBD1
TGTGCCATCAGCCGACAGGGCCGAACTAATGAAAAACTGTTTTTT | CAISRQGRTNEKLFF | NA | TRBJ1-4 | TRBV10-3 | TRBD1
TGTGCCAGCAGCTTAACTTCGAATCAGCCCCAGCATTTT | CASSLTSNQPQHF | NA | TRBJ1-5 | TRBV7-3 | NA
TGTGCCAGCAAGACGGGGGGAAACACCATATATTTT | CASKTGGNTIYF | NA | TRBJ1-3 | TRBV14 | NA
TGCAGCGCATCCGGGACAGGGGGCTTCGTCGGCCATGGAAACACCATATATTTT | CSASGTGGFVGHGNTIYF | NA | TRBJ1-3 | TRBV29-1 | TRBD1
TGTGCCAGTTCGACAGCCTCCTACGAGCAGTACTTC | CASSTASYEQYF | NA | TRBJ2-7 | TRBV3-1/TRBV3-2 | NA
TGCGCCAGCAGCTTAAGGACTAGCGGGGGAATGAATGAGCAGTTCTTC | CASSLRTSGGMNEQFF | NA | TRBJ2-1 | TRBV5-1 | TRBD2
TGTGCCAGCAGCCCGTACGGGGGGCGCTGGGGATACGAGCAGTACTTC | CASSPYGGRWGYEQYF | NA | TRBJ2-7 | TRBV5-8 | NA
TGCGCCAGCAGCGAGGAGTCAAACACCTATAATTCACCCCTCCACTTT | CASSEESNTYNSPLHF | NA | TRBJ1-6 | TRBV5-1 | NA
TGTGCCAGTAGTAAGGAGAGAAGATCAACTAATGAAAAACTGTTTTTT | CASSKERRSTNEKLFF | once | TRBJ1-4 | TRBV19 | NA
TGTGCCAGCAGCCCAGGACAGATTGAAGCTTTCTTT | CASSPGQIEAFF | NA | TRBJ1-1 | TRBV11-1 | NA
TGTGCCAGCAGCAGAGGGGGCCTCGACAGCTCCTACGAGCAGTACTTC | CASSRGGLDSSYEQYF | NA | TRBJ2-7 | TRBV13 | TRBD1
TGCGCCACCAGCACGGGGGGCCGGAGAGGGACCGGGGAGCTGTTTTTT | CATSTGGRRGTGELFF | NA | TRBJ2-2 | TRBV10-2 | NA
TGCAGCGTTGGTCAGGGGCGGACAGATACGCAGTATTTT | CSVGQGRTDTQYF | NA | TRBJ2-3 | TRBV29-1 | NA
TGTGCCAGCAGCTTGAGACAGGGGAATGAGCAGTTCTTC | CASSLRQGNEQFF | NA | TRBJ2-1 | TRBV7-2 | TRBD1
TGCAGCGTTGGGGGGACGGGGGAGACTGAAGCTTTCTTT | CSVGGTGETEAFF | NA | TRBJ1-1 | TRBV29-1 | NA
TGTGCCAGCAGCTCGATGAAGACTCTAAATCCTATGTACAATGAGCAGTTCTTC | CASSSMKTLNPMYNEQFF | NA | TRBJ2-1 | TRBV7-2 | NA
TGTGCCAGCAGCCAAGGGGACCGGGGACAAAGTCACGAGCAGTACTTC | CASSQGDRGQSHEQYF | NA | TRBJ2-7 | TRBV4-2 | NA
TGTGCCAGCAGCCATACGACAGAAGCCTACGAGCAGTACTTC | CASSHTTEAYEQYF | once | TRBJ2-7 | TRBV11-3 | NA
TGTGCCAGCAGCTCCCTCGGCGGGGTGTTCACAGATACGCAGTATTTT | CASSSLGGVFTDTQYF | NA | TRBJ2-3 | TRBV7-6 | NA
TGTGCCAGCAGCCCCCCCGGGTACTCCCTTGGCAATGAGCAGTTCTTC | CASSPPGYSLGNEQFF | NA | TRBJ2-1 | TRBV3-1/TRBV3-2 | NA